Listed here is a single TCR beta chain. Antigen: not known. The CDR3 totals 9 residues. Between the trimmed V and J ends, which lost 8 bases and 12 bases, there was a span of 8 bases. Looked up from germline, CDR1 is SNHLY and CDR2 is FYNNEI. The source of the sample is a study of T cell repertoires in cytomegalovirus infection. Study-wide background: HLA-B-restricted CMV epitopes that are well studied were used alongside recently identified HLA-C-restricted ones. Through public TCR beta signatures, both CMV infection and matching HLA type were indicated. Study-level findings and limits: Cumulative public TCR beta family frequency identified carriers of CMV plus the relevant HLA. Ex vivo, HLA-C-restricted CMV-specific TCR beta clonotypes prevailed over the rest of the response.

Via MiXCR, TCRdb re-called the reads, giving one row per CDR3 protein. The data hold around 900,000 distinct CDR3 sequences, with less than 40% observed a single time. The chain joins TRBV2 to TRBJ2-1; D remains unclear. This receptor was identified in a human donor in good health (CMV status not recorded). Some clones in this sample may be carry-over from other donors' samples. The starting material was cultured CD8+ T cells from PBMCs, obtained from culture after CMV antigen stimulation. In nucleotides, the CDR3 is TGTGCCAGCGGCGGCTCGCAGTTCTTC. It codes for CASGGSQFF.